The rows below give T cell receptor beta chains drawn from one sample of a study of blood T cell repertoires in COVID-19. Only in-frame clones appear in the TCRdb table, and some are missing; sequencing was by immunoSEQ multiplex PCR. The data contain 260,000 or so clones, roughly 90% of them singletons. The source material was peripheral blood. Receptor source: a man aged 18 to 30 with active or convalescent COVID-19. Both conserved end residues are part of each CDR3. Fields, in order: V gene, J gene, D gene, CDR3 DNA, CDR3 protein. The D gene is left open where the match is weak.

TRBV7-9	TRBJ2-7	TRBD2	TGTGCCAGCAGCCCTCTTATTTCGGGGGGTGGCTACGAGCAGTACTTC	CASSPLISGGGYEQYF
TRBV6-5	TRBJ2-7	TRBD2	TGTGCCAGCAGTTACTCCCTAGCGGGGGGGACCAACGAGCAGTACTTC	CASSYSLAGGTNEQYF
TRBV6-5	TRBJ2-1	TRBD1	TGTGCCAGCAAAACGGGACAGATGGCTGAGCAGTTCTTC	CASKTGQMAEQFF
TRBV11-2	TRBJ2-7	NA	TGTGCCAGCAGCTTTCTGGCTGGCGAGCAGTACTTC	CASSFLAGEQYF
TRBV4-1	TRBJ1-1	NA	TGCGCCAGCAGCCAAGAGGGGCAGGGAAGGCTCGGAGCTTTCTTT	CASSQEGQGRLGAFF
TRBV25-1	TRBJ2-5	NA	TGTGCCAGCAGTGTAGGGACTTCGATGGGGACCCAGTACTTC	CASSVGTSMGTQYF
TRBV12-3/TRBV12-4	TRBJ2-3	NA	TGTGCCAGCAGCCCGACAGACACAGATACGCAGTATTTT	CASSPTDTDTQYF
TRBV27	TRBJ2-7	NA	TGTGCCAGCAGTCCGGACTGGAACTACGAGCAGTACTTC	CASSPDWNYEQYF
TRBV3-1/TRBV3-2	TRBJ1-4	NA	TGTGCCAGCAGCCAAGTTGGGGGGGCTTATGAAAAACTGTTTTTT	CASSQVGGAYEKLFF
TRBV21-1	TRBJ1-6	NA	TGTGCCAGCAGCCGGGGTAATAATTCACCCCTCCACTTT	CASSRGNNSPLHF
TRBV7-9	TRBJ1-1	TRBD1	TGTGCCAGCAGCTTAGCTCGGGGACAGGGGGGGAGCACTGAAGCTTTCTTT	CASSLARGQGGSTEAFF